This TCR beta chain was sequenced during a study of blood T cell repertoires in COVID-19. Study at large: Acute-phase and convalescent COVID-19 samples originated in the United States, Italy and Spain. Sources were T cells, B-cell-depleted T cells, or PBMCs; the material itself was cDNA or gDNA.

Looked up from germline, CDR1 is SGHDN and CDR2 is FVKESK. The CDR3 loop spans 13 amino acids. V was pared by 4 bases and J by 1 base, with 7 bases between. Original processing methods: Amplification from reference gene primers served as the basis for estimated nucleated cell counts. Only in-frame clones appear in the TCRdb table, and some are missing; sequencing was by immunoSEQ multiplex PCR. The V and J calls and clone size come from that table; D and trimming were worked out from the DNA. The table records some 85,000 clones, roughly 80% of them present only once. Material for sequencing was peripheral blood. This receptor was taken from a woman at least 80 years old with acute or convalescent COVID-19. The V and J genes are TRBV14 and TRBJ2-5; the D is unclear. In DNA form, the CDR3 reads TGTGCCAGCAGCCCCTCCCCCCAAGAGACCCAGTACTTC. This gives the protein CASSPSPQETQYF.